Described below is a single TCR beta chain sequence and its context. This clonotype has a handful of counts. No cognate antigen has been identified for it. The record has no base qualities; no much larger clone is one base away. This record comes from a study of breast tumors, draining lymph nodes, adjacent tissues (TCRdb year 2016). Describing the broader study: Breast cancer patients provided tumor, adjacent nontumor tissue and axillary lymph nodes, and the study compared the TCR beta repertoires across these three sources. The study was designed to assess the relationships and possible T-cell exchange between tumor, surrounding tissue and draining lymph node repertoires in human breast cancer. Study-wide conclusions, independent of this receptor: Rather than being directly demonstrated, the conclusion that tumor T cells originate in lymph nodes was presented as consistent with a hypothesis. The data were judged consistent with most tumor T cells deriving from the lymph node and then expanding within tumor tissue. Tumor T-cell repertoires showed less diversity than lymph node repertoires and more diversity than nontumor tissue repertoires, and tumor T-cell repertoires showed preferential V and J gene usage. Tumor and nontumor tissue repertoires were significantly more similar in luminal-like than in basal-like breast cancer.

The lymph node samples were taken from the axillary draining lymph nodes of breast cancer patients. The CDR3 numbers 14 residues from cysteine through phenylalanine. Only CDR3 DNA remains: 42 bases, in frame from the first base. V loses 6 bases at its end and J loses 9 bases; junction bases beyond the gene matches: 8. CDR1 and CDR2 are read off the germline V gene (reference sequence) as LGHDT and YNNKEL. Sequencing was performed on an Illumina HiSeq 2000. Multiplex PCR amplification was used to generate the TCR beta chain libraries. The amplified TCR beta chain products were analyzed by high-throughput sequencing. Through fastp at Q25 and MiXCR, TCRdb rebuilt clones from the public reads, retaining in-frame beta chains. A single entry per CDR3 protein holds the most common genes and DNA from its merged rows. The sample table contains approximately 230,000 distinct CDR3 sequences; only one count was recorded for approximately 36% of them. About 3.9% of the sample is in the top ten clones.

Specimen: axillary lymph node tissue. The clonotype originates from a female donor with breast cancer. Some clones in this sample may be carry-over from other donors' samples. The rearranged segments are TRBV3-1 and TRBJ1-6; 7 junctional bases match TRBD1. The CDR3 is CASRGTVGGSPLHF. The nucleotides are TGTGCCAGCAGAGGGACAGTCGGGGGTTCACCCCTCCACTTT. The reference TRBV3-1 and TRBJ1-6 proteins fill in what lies around the CDR3, so the full variable domain reads DTAVSQTPKYLVTQMGNDKSIKCEQNLGHDTMYWYKQDSKKFLKIMFSYNNKELIINETVPNRFSPKSPDKAHLNLHINSLELGDSAVYFCASRGTVGGSPLHFGNGTRLTVT.